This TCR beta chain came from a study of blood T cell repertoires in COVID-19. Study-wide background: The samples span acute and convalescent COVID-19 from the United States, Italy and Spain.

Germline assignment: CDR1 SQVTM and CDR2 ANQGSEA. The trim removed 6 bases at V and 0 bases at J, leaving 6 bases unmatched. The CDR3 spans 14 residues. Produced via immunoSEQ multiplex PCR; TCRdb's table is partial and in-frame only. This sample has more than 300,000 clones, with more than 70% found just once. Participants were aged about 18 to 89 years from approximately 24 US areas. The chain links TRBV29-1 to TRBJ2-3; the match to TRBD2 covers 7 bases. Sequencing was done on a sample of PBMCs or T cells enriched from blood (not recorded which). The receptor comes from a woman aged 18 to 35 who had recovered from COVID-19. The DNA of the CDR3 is TGCAGCGTGGGGGGGGTTGCAAGCACAGATACGCAGTATTTT. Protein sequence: CSVGGVASTDTQYF.